The present T cell receptor beta chain was sequenced within a study of blood T cell repertoires in COVID-19. At the level of the study: COVID-19 samples from acute and convalescent phases originated in the United States, Italy and Spain. T cells, B-cell-depleted T cells, or PBMCs supplied cDNA or gDNA.

This CDR3 comprises 14 residues. V lost 8 bases, J lost 1 base, and 5 bases stayed unmatched. CDR1 MNHEY and CDR2 SVGAGI come from the germline V gene. This clone was observed a single time. In the original analysis: Estimation of nucleated cell counts relied on the amplification of reference gene primers. Assay used: immunoSEQ multiplex PCR; TCRdb lists only in-frame clones, some missing. V and J calls and clone size come straight from that table; D and trimming were deduced from the DNA. The data hold 270,000 or so clones, with roughly 89% observed a single time. Input material: peripheral blood. This TCR was sampled from a woman aged 40-49 years who had recovered from COVID-19. This sequence joins TRBV6-5 and TRBJ1-5; 7 nucleotides agree with TRBD1. The CDR3 bases are TGTGCCAGCTCCGGGACAGAGAGCAATCAGCCCCAGCATTTT. It is translated as CASSGTESNQPQHF.